Here is one T cell receptor beta chain with its context. No antigen is known for it. The naive CD8 subset, CD45RO-negative cells positively selected for CCR7, excluded terminally differentiated effector memory CD45RA+ cells. Repertoires were generated with immunoSEQ multiplex PCR, while TCRdb's copy carries only in-frame clones and drops some. Among about 680,000 clones listed, about 91% were seen once. Germline-derived CDR1 and CDR2 are MDHEN and SYDVKM. Germline trimming cut 3 bases from V and 3 bases from J; bases unmatched to any gene: 5. The CDR3 sequence is 14 residues long. This record belongs to a study of shared clonotypes between healthy human individuals. The wider study: Each donor's CD8 memory used one plate, CD8 naive two, each CD4 subset three. General observations from the study: On the whole, naive subsets had larger estimated richness than memory subsets had. Researchers sampled only blood; tissue repertoires likely differ. Among non-shared clonotypes, generation probabilities were lower than among those shared by all four donors.

V usage is TRBV28 and J usage is TRBJ2-7; 7 bases line up with TRBD1. Sequencing was performed on naive CD8+ T cells sorted from blood. The TCR was taken from a man aged 25-45 years in good health. The DNA of the CDR3 is TGTGCCAGCAGTTTGACAGGGTTCCACTACGAGCAGTACTTC. It translates to CASSLTGFHYEQYF. Variable domain in full (rest from reference TRBV28 and TRBJ2-7): DVKVTQSSRYLVKRTGEKVFLECVQDMDHENMFWYRQDPGLGLRLIYFSYDVKMKEKGDIPEGYSVSREKKERFSLILESASTNQTSMYLCASSLTGFHYEQYFGPGTRLTVT.